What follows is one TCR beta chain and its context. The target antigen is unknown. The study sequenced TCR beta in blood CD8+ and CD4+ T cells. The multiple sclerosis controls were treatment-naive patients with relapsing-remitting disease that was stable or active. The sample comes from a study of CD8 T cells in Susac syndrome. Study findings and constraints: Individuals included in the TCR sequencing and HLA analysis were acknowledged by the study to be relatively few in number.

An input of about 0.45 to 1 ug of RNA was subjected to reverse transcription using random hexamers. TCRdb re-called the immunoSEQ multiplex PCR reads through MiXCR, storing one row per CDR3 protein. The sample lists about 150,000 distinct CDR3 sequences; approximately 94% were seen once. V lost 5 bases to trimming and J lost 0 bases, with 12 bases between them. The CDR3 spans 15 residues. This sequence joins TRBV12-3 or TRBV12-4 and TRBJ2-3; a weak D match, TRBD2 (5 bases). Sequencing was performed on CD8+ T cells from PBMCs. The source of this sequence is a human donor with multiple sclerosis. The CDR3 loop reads CASSGGSYSTDTQYF. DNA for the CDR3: TGTGCCAGCAGTGGTGGGAGTTATAGCACAGATACGCAGTATTTT.